This TCR beta chain appears in the sequencing data of a study of cytomegalovirus exposure and HLA in healthy donors. This CDR3 comprises 12 residues. Losses at the gene ends were 1 base for V and 4 bases for J; bases not matched to a gene: 0. Germline loops: CDR1 GTSNPN, CDR2 SVGIG (reference sequence). PCR involved 60 Vbeta and 13 Jbeta primers. Generated by immunoSEQ multiplex PCR, the TCRdb table keeps only in-frame clones and is missing some. This sample's clone table lists about 48,000 clones. Sequencing input: PBMCs. This chain uses TRBV30 with TRBJ2-5; 7 bases are shared with TRBD2. The TCR was taken from a male donor in good health and CMV-seropositive. Here the CDR3 reads CAWSASGETQYF. CDR3 nucleotide sequence: TGTGCCTGGAGTGCTAGCGGAGAGACCCAGTACTTC. Based on the CDR3 plus reference TRBV30 and TRBJ2-5, the full variable domain is SQTIHQWPATLVQPVGSPLSLECTVEGTSNPNLYWYRQAAGRGLQLLFYSVGIGQISSEVPQNLSASRPQDRQFILSSKKLLLSDSGFYLCAWSASGETQYFGPGTRLLVL.